This T cell receptor (beta chain) was captured in a study of blood T cell repertoires in COVID-19 (dated by TCRdb to 2020 to 2021). Regarding the complete study: Collaborator samples came from the United States, Italy and Spain and covered acute and convalescent phases of COVID-19. Sample metadata almost always included a de-identified subject ID, COVID-19 status, age in years and sex. A freely available public database, intended as a resource for researchers studying the immune response to SARS-CoV-2, is where the repertoires were released. Where available, HLA class I and class II types were obtained from metadata supplied by the sample provider rather than from assay-based typing. The dataset comprised deeply sampled blood TCRbeta repertoires from subjects exposed to, actively infected with, or recovered from COVID-19. The samples were drawn from two sources: the first 160 participants of the ongoing ImmuneRACE study, and 950 to 1,500 subjects contributed by 6 global collaborators. The prospective study material was composed of cDNA or gDNA derived from T cells, B-cell-depleted T cells, or PBMCs. Study-wide findings and limitations: The amount of clinical and demographic metadata varied by source and participant and was provided uncurated.

About this clone: Its cognate antigen has yet to be identified. No base qualities exist here, and no much larger clone lies one base off it.

Collaborating institutions collected whole blood in K2EDTA tubes following their own protocols. For TCRbeta analysis, collaborator samples were shipped as frozen whole blood, as isolated PBMCs, or as DNA extracted from either sample type. The CDR3, from cysteine to phenylalanine, totals 13 residues. The kept DNA is CDR3 alone, 39 bases in frame from the first base. TCRbeta CDR3 regions were amplified from genomic DNA using the immunoSEQ Assay, a bias-controlled multiplex PCR. The paper's data handling went like this. Nucleated cell counts per sample were estimated from amplification of reference gene primers within the assay. Sequence reads were collapsed and filtered to measure the absolute abundance of every unique TCRbeta CDR3 rearrangement. Productive Simpson clonality was computed per sample as the square root of Simpson's diversity index over productive rearrangements. Not all clones reach the TCRdb copy of this immuneACCESS table, which keeps in-frame sequences only. Checked studies attribute under half of the gap to unresolved V genes and leave the rest unexplained. For V, J and clone size, that table is used; D and trimming come from the DNA. This sample gives under 12,000 clones in total; about 90% of them show up just once. The ten most abundant clones make up around 4.9% of the sample.

The V gene is TRBV21-1 and the J gene is TRBJ1-2; TRBD1 is the table's D call, not checked against the DNA. TRBV21-1 has pseudogene status. The sample taken for sequencing was peripheral blood. The TCR comes from a human donor in a cohort sampled during active COVID-19. The CDR3 here reads CASLGQGLDGYTF. The sequenced DNA is TGTGCCAGTCTGGGACAGGGTTTGGATGGCTACACCTTC.